This TCR beta chain emerged from a study of beta chain features in type 1 diabetes. This clone was counted a single time. The antigen is undetermined. Germline V lookup: CDR1 MGHRA, CDR2 YSYEKL. This CDR3 is 16 amino acids long. V lost 4 bases, J lost 5 bases, and 20 bases lay in between. Study-level points and caveats: In these data, an HLA type influence on TCRB rearrangement remained unresolved. A closer apparent resemblance between naive, central memory and Treg TCRB repertoires was seen in patients than in healthy donors. The VDJ junctions of type 1 diabetes patients carried fewer insertions and more deletions.

Sequenced material consisted of expressed TCRB transcripts (all of the isolated RNA was reverse transcribed). The assay was immunoSEQ multiplex PCR, and TCRdb's table has in-frame clones only and misses some. This table holds hundreds of thousands of clones, around 16% found once. The sequenced sample was naive CD4+ T cells from blood. This sequence was found in a man younger than 35 in good health. The V gene is TRBV4-1, the J gene TRBJ2-5; either TRBD1 or TRBD2 may fit D (6 bases each). The DNA for the CDR3 is TGCGCCAGCAGCCGTGCCGAGGGGGGCGGCGGGGAGACCCAGTACTTC. It yields the protein CASSRAEGGGGETQYF.